This TCR beta chain was sequenced during a study of T cells in Graves' hyperthyroidism and ophthalmopathy (dated by TCRdb to between 2019 and 2020). About the full investigation: Peripheral blood was sampled at the time of initial diagnosis, prior to any treatment. To identify distinguishing TCR V-J signatures, a discovery cohort of around 100 patients was used, comprising approximately 40 with Graves' ophthalmopathy and under 60 with stable Graves' hyperthyroidism. An independent validation cohort of some 18 hyperthyroidism patients and 17 patients who later progressed to ophthalmopathy tested prospective prediction of ophthalmopathy. The approximately 100 discovery patients were randomly divided into training and test sets at a 7:3 ratio. Thyroid tissue and blood T-cell repertoires from six Graves' hyperthyroidism patients were also compared in the study. Once sampling was done, hyperthyroidism patients were given methimazole at a starting dose of 30 mg daily, whereas ophthalmopathy patients were given high-dose intravenous methylprednisolone. The paper reports TCR Vbeta CDR3 sequencing of roughly 140 peripheral blood samples: under 45 ophthalmopathy, under 85 hyperthyroidism and 17 progressor patients. Broad study findings and their caveats: Most expanded thyroid clonotypes (frequency above 0.001) were also found in blood, which suggests that blood repertoires may mirror thyroid immune responses. Sample size was not statistically predetermined, and blinding of investigators to group allocation was not performed. A 13 V-J signature model separated ophthalmopathy from stable hyperthyroidism, with over 85% sensitivity and roughly 81% specificity in cross-validation and 80%/75% in testing. In validation, the model predicted progression to ophthalmopathy a median of roughly six months before onset, with 65% to 71% sensitivity and roughly 77% specificity.

The TCR beta CDR3 regions were amplified from the RNA transcripts. The TCR CDR3 was subjected to a first round of RT-PCR using the HTBI primer set and the Qiagen OneStep RT-PCR kit. A second multiplex PCR round built the libraries, followed by size selection and purification. The libraries were sequenced on an Illumina HiSeq2000 using paired-end 100 bp reads. The paper's processing steps were these. SOAPnuke was used to process the raw data, with reads discarded if the reads contained adapters or uncalled bases, had a mean Phred below 15, or lacked an exact constant-primer or identifier match. COPE v1.2.5 was used to merge the high-quality paired reads, and each unique nucleotide sequence was defined as a clonotype. MiTCR v1.1 was used to align clonotypes to the IMGT TRBV, TRBD and TRBJ reference segments. The analysis was restricted to V-J combinations with a frequency above 0.0001, which together covered just over 98% of the repertoires. The TCS score was defined as the ratio of F50 (clonal expansion) to E x V (chaos), calculated using BLOSUM62-based TCRdist between CDR3 peptides within each V-J. Welch's t-statistics and random forest reduced 514 V-J features to fewer than 15, which were used in a naive Bayes classifier (R e1071). TCRdb took the public reads, trimmed them with fastp at Q25, ran MiXCR for clone calling and kept in-frame beta chains. Each CDR3 protein appears once, grouped with its most common genes and DNA. TCRdb's processing, not the authors' own work, is the source of the V and J calls. This sample lists over 650,000 distinct CDR3 sequences; about a sixth were detected once. The top ten constitute approximately 8.4% of the sample.

This clonotype was seen a few times. Its cognate antigen has yet to be identified. Base-call qualities are not available, and no considerably larger clone is one nucleotide away. A patient counted as having stable Graves' hyperthyroidism if no progression to ophthalmopathy occurred over 18 months of follow-up. The hyperthyroidism patients were between 18 and 65 years old and newly diagnosed, with a disease duration of less than 2 months. Any patient with an uncontrolled infection, another autoimmune disease, pregnancy or lactation was excluded. Diagnoses were based on clinical symptoms, serum thyroxine and TRAb, thyroid ultrasound and orbital computed tomography. PBMCs were separated from roughly 10 ml of fresh peripheral blood using Ficoll-Paque density gradient centrifugation. Total RNA was extracted with Trizol reagent, and quality was checked on an Agilent 2100 Bioanalyzer. The germline V gene yields ENHRY for CDR1 and SYGVKD for CDR2. The germline V end is reduced by 0 bases and the J end by 4 bases; junction bases left unmatched: 5. There are 16 amino acids in the CDR3, from cysteine to phenylalanine inclusive. Only the CDR3 region is kept as DNA, spanning 48 bases read in frame from base 1.

The clonotype originates from a man aged 18 to 30 with Graves' hyperthyroidism. Sequencing input: blood. The sequence joins TRBV10-3 to TRBJ2-5; 10 junctional bases match TRBD2. The nucleotides read TGTGCCATCAGTGAGTCGGTTAGCGGGAGGTCAGAGACCCAGTACTTC. Its translation reads: CAISESVSGRSETQYF.